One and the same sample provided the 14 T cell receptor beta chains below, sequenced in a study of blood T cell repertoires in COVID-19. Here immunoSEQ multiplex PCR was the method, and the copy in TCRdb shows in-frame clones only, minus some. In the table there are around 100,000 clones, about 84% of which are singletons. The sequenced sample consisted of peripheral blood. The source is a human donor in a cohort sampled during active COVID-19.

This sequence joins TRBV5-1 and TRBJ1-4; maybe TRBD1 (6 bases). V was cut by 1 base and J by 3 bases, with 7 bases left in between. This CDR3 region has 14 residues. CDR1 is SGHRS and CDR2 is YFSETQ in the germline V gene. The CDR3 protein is CASSLRTANEKLFF. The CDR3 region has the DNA TGCGCCAGCAGCTTGAGGACAGCTAATGAAAAACTGTTTTTT.

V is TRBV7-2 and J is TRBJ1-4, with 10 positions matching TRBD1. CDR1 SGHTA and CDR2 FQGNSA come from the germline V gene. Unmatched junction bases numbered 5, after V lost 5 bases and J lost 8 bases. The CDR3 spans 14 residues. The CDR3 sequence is CASSADRGREKLFF. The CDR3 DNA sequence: TGTGCCAGCAGCGCGGACAGGGGGAGGGAAAAACTGTTTTTT.

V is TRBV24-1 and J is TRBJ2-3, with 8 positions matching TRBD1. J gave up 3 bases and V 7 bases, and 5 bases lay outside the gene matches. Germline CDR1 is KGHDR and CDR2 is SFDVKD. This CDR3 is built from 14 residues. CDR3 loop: CATRGTGETDTQYF. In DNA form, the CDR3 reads TGTGCCACCAGAGGGACAGGTGAAACAGATACGCAGTATTTT.

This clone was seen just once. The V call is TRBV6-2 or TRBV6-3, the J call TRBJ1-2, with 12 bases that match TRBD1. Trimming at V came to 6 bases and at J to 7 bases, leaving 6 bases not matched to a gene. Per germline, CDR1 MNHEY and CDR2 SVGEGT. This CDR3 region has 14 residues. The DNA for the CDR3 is TGTGCCAGCAGCGGGACAGGGGGCGCTTCTGGCTACACCTTC. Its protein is CASSGTGGASGYTF.

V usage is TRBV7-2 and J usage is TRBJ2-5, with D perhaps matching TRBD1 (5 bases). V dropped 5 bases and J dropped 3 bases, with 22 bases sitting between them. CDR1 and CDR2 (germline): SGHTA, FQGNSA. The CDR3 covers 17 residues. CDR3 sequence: CASSIRFGAWGEETQYF. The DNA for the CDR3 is TGTGCCAGCAGCATTAGGTTTGGCGCTTGGGGCGAAGAGACCCAGTACTTC.

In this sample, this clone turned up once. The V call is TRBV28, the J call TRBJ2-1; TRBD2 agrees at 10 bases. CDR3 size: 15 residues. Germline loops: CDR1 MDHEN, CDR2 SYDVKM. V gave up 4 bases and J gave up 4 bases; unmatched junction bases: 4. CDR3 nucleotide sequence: TGTGCCAGCAGTTCCCTTAGCGGGGGGTACAATGAGCAGTTCTTC. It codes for CASSSLSGGYNEQFF. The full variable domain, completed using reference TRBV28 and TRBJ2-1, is DVKVTQSSRYLVKRTGEKVFLECVQDMDHENMFWYRQDPGLGLRLIYFSYDVKMKEKGDIPEGYSVSREKKERFSLILESASTNQTSMYLCASSSLSGGYNEQFFGPGTRLTVL.

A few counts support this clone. CDR3 bases: TGTGCCAGCAACAAGGGGGGGCAGTCCTACGAGCAGTACTTC. Translating gives CASNKGGQSYEQYF. The V call is TRBV7-2, the J call TRBJ2-7; a weak D match, TRBD2 (7 bases). The CDR3 totals 14 residues. The V and J ends lost 7 bases and 1 base respectively, with 14 bases between them. The germline V gene has CDR1 SGHTA and CDR2 FQGNSA.

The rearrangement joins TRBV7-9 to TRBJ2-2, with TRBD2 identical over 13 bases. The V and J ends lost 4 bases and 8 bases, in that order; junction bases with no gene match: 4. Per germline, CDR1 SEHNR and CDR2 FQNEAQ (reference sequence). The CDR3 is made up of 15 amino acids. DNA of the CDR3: TGTGCCAGCAGCTCGGGACTAGCGGGATCTGGGGAGCTGTTTTTT. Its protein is CASSSGLAGSGELFF.

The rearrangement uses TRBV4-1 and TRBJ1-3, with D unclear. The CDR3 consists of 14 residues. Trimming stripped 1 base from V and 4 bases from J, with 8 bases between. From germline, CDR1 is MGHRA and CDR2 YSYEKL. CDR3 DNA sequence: TGCGCCAGCAGCCAAGGAACCGAGGGAAACACCATATATTTT. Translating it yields CASSQGTEGNTIYF.

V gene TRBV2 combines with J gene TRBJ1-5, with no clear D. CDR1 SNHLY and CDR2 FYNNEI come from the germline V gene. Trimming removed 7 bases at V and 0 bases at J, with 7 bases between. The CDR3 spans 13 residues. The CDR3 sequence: CASKAYSNQPQHF. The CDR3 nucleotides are TGTGCCAGCAAAGCATATAGCAATCAGCCCCAGCATTTT.

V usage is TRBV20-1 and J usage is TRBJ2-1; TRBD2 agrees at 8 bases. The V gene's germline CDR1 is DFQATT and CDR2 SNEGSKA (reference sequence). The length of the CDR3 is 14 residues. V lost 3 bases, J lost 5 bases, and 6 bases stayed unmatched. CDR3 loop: CSASRGSGDNEQFF. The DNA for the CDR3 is TGCAGTGCTAGTAGAGGTAGCGGGGACAATGAGCAGTTCTTC.

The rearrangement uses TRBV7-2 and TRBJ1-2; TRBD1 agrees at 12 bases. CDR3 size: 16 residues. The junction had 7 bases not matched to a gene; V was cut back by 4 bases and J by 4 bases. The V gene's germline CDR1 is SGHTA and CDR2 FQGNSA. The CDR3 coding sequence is TGTGCCAGCAGCTCGGGACAGGGGGCGGGTGGCTATGGCTACACCTTC. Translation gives CASSSGQGAGGYGYTF.

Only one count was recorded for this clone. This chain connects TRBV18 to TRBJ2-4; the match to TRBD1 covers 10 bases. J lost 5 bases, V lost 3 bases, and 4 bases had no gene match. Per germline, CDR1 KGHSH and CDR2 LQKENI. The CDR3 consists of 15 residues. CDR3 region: CASSPTGTGENIQYF. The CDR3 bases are TGTGCCAGCTCACCCACCGGGACAGGGGAAAACATTCAGTACTTC.

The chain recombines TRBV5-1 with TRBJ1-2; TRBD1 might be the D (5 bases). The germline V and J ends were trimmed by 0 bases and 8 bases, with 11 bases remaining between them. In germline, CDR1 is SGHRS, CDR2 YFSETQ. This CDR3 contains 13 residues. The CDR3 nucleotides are TGCGCCAGCAGCTTGGCTGCGGGGGAGGGCTACACCTTC. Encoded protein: CASSLAAGEGYTF.